A single sample gave rise to the 21 T cell receptor beta chains below, sequenced in a study of graft-versus-host responses after intestinal transplantation. TCRdb's table, derived via immunoSEQ multiplex PCR, lists solely in-frame clones and lacks some. The top ten clones hold 6% to 9% of a sample with over 65,000 clones, approximately 90% of them seen once. These receptors' antigens are unknown. The starting material was unstimulated CD8+ T cells sorted from spleen or lymph node cells, obtained before transplant. The origin of the receptors is a human donor who was the organ donor for an intestinal transplant.

This clone was detected only a few times. The rearrangement links TRBV7-2 to TRBJ1-1; D might be TRBD1 (5 bases). The germline V gene has CDR1 SGHTA and CDR2 FQGNSA. This CDR3 is 11 amino acids long. With 5 bases removed from V and 10 bases from J, the gap between germline ends came to 11 bases. The CDR3 here is CASSHWGVAFF. CDR3 sequence (DNA): TGTGCCAGCAGCCACTGGGGCGTAGCTTTCTTT.

Here the CDR3 reads CASSRTDNEQFF. CDR3 nucleotide sequence: TGTGCCAGCAGCCGTACAGACAATGAGCAGTTCTTC. The chain recombines TRBV7-6 with TRBJ2-1; D is uncertain. The CDR3 runs to 12 residues. The ends were cut back, 5 bases at V and 5 bases at J, with 7 bases in the middle. Germline V lookup: CDR1 SGHVS, CDR2 FNYEAQ.

The chain joins TRBV5-6 to TRBJ2-7; either TRBD1 or TRBD2 may supply D (5 bases each). The CDR3 is 13 amino acids. Germline V gives CDR1 SGHDT, CDR2 YYEEEE. The V gene lost 4 bases and the J gene lost 2 bases, with 10 bases spanning the gap. The CDR3 loop reads CASSTGAAYEQYF. The DNA for the CDR3 is TGTGCCAGCAGCACCGGGGCTGCCTACGAGCAGTACTTC.

The V and J genes are TRBV5-4 and TRBJ2-1, with 12 bases fitting TRBD1. J gave up 3 bases and V 5 bases, and 6 bases lay outside the gene matches. Germline-derived CDR1 and CDR2 are SGHNT and YYREEE (reference sequence). The CDR3 is 16 amino acids. The CDR3 DNA follows: TGTGCCAGCAGACCCGGGACAGGGGGCTTCTACAATGAGCAGTTCTTC. It specifies CASRPGTGGFYNEQFF.

The chain recombines TRBV28 with TRBJ2-7, with D perhaps TRBD1 (5 bases). Germline V gives CDR1 MDHEN, CDR2 SYDVKM. V was trimmed by 3 bases and J by 3 bases, leaving 12 bases between them. This CDR3 has 14 residues. The CDR3: CASSFAGSHYEQYF. The DNA of the CDR3 is TGTGCCAGCAGTTTTGCAGGGTCCCACTACGAGCAGTACTTC.

The chain employs TRBV27 and TRBJ1-1, with a possible D match to TRBD1 (6 bases). CDR3 length equals 13 residues. Trimming cost V 5 bases and J 3 bases, with 10 bases left between them. CDR1 MNHEY and CDR2 SMNVEV come from the germline V gene (reference sequence). CDR3 DNA sequence: TGTGCCAGCAGTCCCCAGGGGTACACTGAAGCTTTCTTT. This encodes CASSPQGYTEAFF.

V is TRBV27 and J is TRBJ1-6; D perhaps matches TRBD1 (5 bases). V lost 0 bases to trimming and J lost 6 bases, with 18 bases between them. The CDR3 loop spans 18 amino acids. Germline V gene data show CDR1 as MNHEY and CDR2 as SMNVEV (reference sequence). CDR3 DNA sequence: TGTGCCAGCAGTTTATCGTCCTGGGGCAGCCTATCTAATTCACCCCTCCACTTT. It specifies CASSLSSWGSLSNSPLHF.

The V and J genes are TRBV19 and TRBJ2-3; 10 nucleotides line up with TRBD2. The CDR3 has 15 residues. Unmatched junction bases numbered 3, after V lost 5 bases and J lost 1 base. Per germline, CDR1 LNHDA and CDR2 SQIVND (reference sequence). CDR3 bases: TGTGCCAGTAGTTATCTAGCGGGGGGCACAGATACGCAGTATTTT. This sequence encodes CASSYLAGGTDTQYF.

This sequence joins TRBV27 and TRBJ2-3; possible D gene TRBD2, 5 bases. Germline V gene data show CDR1 as MNHEY and CDR2 as SMNVEV (reference sequence). The CDR3 loop spans 16 amino acids. V gave up 5 bases and J gave up 2 bases, with 17 bases separating them. The CDR3 loop is CASSIWPREATDTQYF. CDR3 in DNA: TGTGCCAGCAGTATATGGCCGAGGGAAGCCACAGATACGCAGTATTTT.

The genes are TRBV30 and TRBJ2-1; D is uncertain. The CDR3 is 13 residues long. V was pared by 3 bases and J by 8 bases, with 14 bases between. Germline values: CDR1 GTSNPN, CDR2 SVGIG (reference sequence). The CDR3 spells CAWRDGHSHEQFF. In nucleotides, the CDR3 is TGTGCCTGGAGGGACGGTCACAGCCATGAGCAGTTCTTC.

The chain joins TRBV2 to TRBJ1-1; maybe TRBD1 (5 bases). Germline CDR1 SNHLY, CDR2 FYNNEI. This CDR3 is 14 amino acids long. Trimming shortened V by 2 bases and J by 6 bases, and 13 bases separated the two germline ends. The CDR3 reads CASSEPSRQSEAFF. Here the CDR3 DNA reads TGTGCCAGCAGTGAACCCAGCAGACAGTCTGAAGCTTTCTTT.

In DNA form, the CDR3 reads TGTGCCAGCTTGGGACTAGCGGGGGGCTCCGACCAAGAGACCCAGTACTTC. It codes for CASLGLAGGSDQETQYF. The V gene is TRBV6-4, the J gene TRBJ2-5; TRBD2 matches 15 bases. CDR1 and CDR2 (germline): MRHNA, SNTAGT. V was pared by 8 bases and J by 0 bases, with 7 bases of the junction left unmatched. This CDR3 is built from 17 residues.

The chain carries TRBV14 and TRBJ1-2; D might be TRBD1 (5 bases). Germline-derived CDR1 and CDR2 are SGHDN and FVKESK. V dropped 4 bases and J dropped 2 bases, with 20 bases sitting between them. The CDR3 length is 17 residues. The CDR3 sequence is CASSPLGHLPFNYGYTF. The DNA for the CDR3 is TGTGCCAGCAGCCCCCTAGGACACCTGCCCTTCAACTATGGCTACACCTTC.

V usage is TRBV19 and J usage is TRBJ2-1; TRBD2 aligns across 9 bases. V shed 7 bases and J 5 bases; nucleotides not matched to a gene: 12. The CDR3 is 16 residues long. Germline V gives CDR1 LNHDA, CDR2 SQIVND (reference sequence). The CDR3 DNA sequence: TGTGCCAGTACTCTCTTATCGGGACTAGCCAACAATGAGCAGTTCTTC. Protein product: CASTLLSGLANNEQFF.

The table lists this clone with a count of one. This chain connects TRBV5-1 to TRBJ1-1; D is uncertain. The V and J ends lost 4 bases and 1 base respectively, with 11 bases between them. The germline V gene encodes CDR1 SGHRS and CDR2 YFSETQ. This CDR3 spans 14 amino acids. CDR3 loop: CASSEYQPNTEAFF. CDR3 DNA: TGCGCCAGCAGCGAATACCAGCCGAACACTGAAGCTTTCTTT.

This clone was picked up one time. V gene TRBV7-6 combines with J gene TRBJ2-1; 9 bases are a match to TRBD1. The V and J ends lost 5 bases and 2 bases, in that order; junction bases with no gene match: 7. CDR1 SGHVS and CDR2 FNYEAQ come from the germline V gene. The CDR3 loop spans 16 amino acids. The CDR3 reads CASSQCNRGPYNEQFF. CDR3 DNA: TGTGCCAGCAGCCAATGCAACAGGGGGCCCTACAATGAGCAGTTCTTC.

The J gene is TRBJ2-3, the V gene TRBV27; D remains ambiguous. The CDR3 runs to 14 residues. V was pared by 3 bases and J by 2 bases, with 9 bases between. Germline V CDR1 and CDR2: MNHEY, SMNVEV (reference sequence). CDR3 region: CASSFTNPTDTQYF. CDR3 sequence (DNA): TGTGCCAGCAGTTTCACTAACCCCACAGATACGCAGTATTTT.

The genes are TRBV9 and TRBJ1-1; no clear D gene. The CDR3 consists of 14 residues. CDR1 SGDLS and CDR2 YYNGEE come from the germline V gene. The V gene lost 0 bases and the J gene lost 1 base, with 7 bases spanning the gap. The CDR3 reads CASSVESENTEAFF. DNA for the CDR3: TGTGCCAGCAGCGTAGAAAGTGAGAACACTGAAGCTTTCTTT. Using reference TRBV9 and TRBJ1-1 for the parts outside the CDR3, the full variable domain is DSGVTQTPKHLITATGQRVTLRCSPRSGDLSVYWYQQSLDQGLQFLIQYYNGEERAKGNILERFSAQQFPDLHSELNLSSLELGDSALYFCASSVESENTEAFFGQGTRLTVV.

The chain is built from TRBV7-9 and TRBJ1-2; D not resolved. The germline V gene has CDR1 SEHNR and CDR2 FQNEAQ (reference sequence). Deletions cut 10 bases from V and 7 bases from J, with 10 bases between. The CDR3 is made up of 10 amino acids. For the CDR3, the DNA is TGTGCCACCATGTCTACTGGCTACACCTTC. It translates to CATMSTGYTF.

J is TRBJ1-5 and V is TRBV4-1, with D hard to call. The CDR3 covers 14 residues. V was trimmed by 0 bases and J by 3 bases, leaving 6 bases between them. Germline CDR1 and CDR2: MGHRA and YSYEKL. The CDR3 nucleotides read TGCGCCAGCAGCCAAGATTGGACCAATCAGCCCCAGCATTTT. It translates to CASSQDWTNQPQHF.

In nucleotides, the CDR3 is TGTGCCAGCAGTTTAAGGGGCCTCTCCTACGAGCAGTACTTC. This codes for CASSLRGLSYEQYF. The J gene is TRBJ2-7, the V gene TRBV28; possibly TRBD1 for D (5 bases). The CDR3 is 14 residues long. Trimming left V 2 bases short and J 0 bases short, with 8 bases between. The germline gives CDR1 MDHEN, CDR2 SYDVKM.